These T cell receptor beta chains were read from a single sample in a study of blood T cell repertoires in COVID-19. Sequencing was performed with immunoSEQ multiplex PCR; in TCRdb, only in-frame clones are kept and a portion is missing. The sample holds around 250,000 clones, around 85% seen once. The sample taken for sequencing was peripheral blood. The receptors stem from a man aged 55-75 years with acute or convalescent COVID-19. Both conserved end residues are part of each CDR3. Fields, in order: clone size, J gene, V gene, D gene, CDR3 DNA, CDR3 protein. D genes are given only for firm matches. The size field is filled for only some rows; it gives once, few, many or a size class.

-	TRBJ1-1	TRBV25-1	-	TGTGCCAGCAGTCGTCTGGGACAGAACACTGAAGCTTTCTTT	CASSRLGQNTEAFF
-	TRBJ1-1	TRBV7-9	TRBD1	TGTGCCAGCAGCAGGACAGGGAACACTGAAGCTTTCTTT	CASSRTGNTEAFF
once	TRBJ2-1	TRBV10-2	-	TGCGCCAGCAGCCTGGACGCGGGTTCGGGTAATGAGCAGTTCTTC	CASSLDAGSGNEQFF
-	TRBJ1-1	TRBV7-9	-	TGTGCCAGCAGCTTTTCAGGGGAGTTTGACACTGAAGCTTTCTTT	CASSFSGEFDTEAFF
-	TRBJ2-3	TRBV3-1/TRBV3-2	TRBD2	TGTGCCAGCTTGGCTAGCGGGAGAGGTGCCACAGATACGCAGTATTTT	CASLASGRGATDTQYF
once	TRBJ2-2	TRBV28	TRBD1	TGTGCCAGCAGTTCGGGACAGCTAATCACCGGGGAGCTGTTTTTT	CASSSGQLITGELFF
few	TRBJ2-2	TRBV5-1	TRBD1	TGCGCCAGCAGACCGACAGGGGGCGCTACCGGGGAGCTGTTTTTT	CASRPTGGATGELFF
-	TRBJ1-3	TRBV5-1	-	TGCGCCAGCAGCTTCGGTGGGGACATCTCTGGAAACACCATATATTTT	CASSFGGDISGNTIYF
-	TRBJ2-3	TRBV5-1	TRBD2	TGCGCCAGCAGCTTCAGCGGGAGAGGGTATAGCACAGATACGCAGTATTTT	CASSFSGRGYSTDTQYF
-	TRBJ1-4	TRBV5-8	-	TGTGCCAGCAGCAACGGCAGGGGTCGGGAAAAACTGTTTTTT	CASSNGRGREKLFF
once	TRBJ2-5	TRBV24-1	-	TGTGCCACCAGTGATAAGAGCGGGACACAGTACCAAGAGACCCAGTACTTC	CATSDKSGTQYQETQYF
-	TRBJ1-2	TRBV11-2	TRBD1	TGTGCCAGCAGCCCCGTCGGCGGAGGACAGGGGGTAGGAGGCTACACCTTC	CASSPVGGGQGVGGYTF
once	TRBJ2-5	TRBV6-6	-	TGTGCCAGCAGTTACGGAGGGTCCCAAGAGACCCAGTACTTC	CASSYGGSQETQYF
-	TRBJ2-2	TRBV19	TRBD1	TGTGCCAGTAGTAGAAGGACAGGGGGCTCCGGGGAGCTGTTTTTT	CASSRRTGGSGELFF
few	TRBJ1-5	TRBV19	TRBD1	TGTGCCAGTAGTACCCGGGACAGGGGAGACAATCAGCCCCAGCATTTT	CASSTRDRGDNQPQHF
-	TRBJ2-5	TRBV5-5	TRBD2	TGTGCCAGCAGCTCGTCGCGGGGGGAGAAGGGGACCCAGTACTTC	CASSSSRGEKGTQYF
-	TRBJ2-7	TRBV7-8	TRBD2	TGTGCCAGCAGCCGGCGGGGTCTAGCGGGAGAATACGAGCAGTACTTC	CASSRRGLAGEYEQYF
-	TRBJ2-7	TRBV10-3	TRBD1	TGTGCCATCAGCGGACAGGCTCCGCCCGCCGAGCAGTACTTC	CAISGQAPPAEQYF
-	TRBJ1-4	TRBV6-5	TRBD1	TGTGCCACCAAGCAGGGGGCGGCTAATGAAAAACTGTTTTTT	CATKQGAANEKLFF
-	TRBJ1-2	TRBV4-3	TRBD1	TGCGCCAGCAGCCAAGTGGTGGGACAGACAGATGGCTACACCTTC	CASSQVVGQTDGYTF